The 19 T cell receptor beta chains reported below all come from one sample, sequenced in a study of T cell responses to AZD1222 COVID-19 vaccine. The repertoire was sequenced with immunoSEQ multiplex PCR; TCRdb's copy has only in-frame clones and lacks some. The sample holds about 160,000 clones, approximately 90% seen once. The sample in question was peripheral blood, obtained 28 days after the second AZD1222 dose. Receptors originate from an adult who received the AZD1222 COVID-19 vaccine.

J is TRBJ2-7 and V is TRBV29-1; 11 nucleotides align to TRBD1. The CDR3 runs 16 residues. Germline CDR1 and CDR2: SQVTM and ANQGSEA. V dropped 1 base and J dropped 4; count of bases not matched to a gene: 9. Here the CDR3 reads CSVEGGTGGFVYEQYF. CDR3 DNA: TGCAGCGTTGAAGGTGGGACAGGGGGTTTCGTTTACGAGCAGTACTTC.

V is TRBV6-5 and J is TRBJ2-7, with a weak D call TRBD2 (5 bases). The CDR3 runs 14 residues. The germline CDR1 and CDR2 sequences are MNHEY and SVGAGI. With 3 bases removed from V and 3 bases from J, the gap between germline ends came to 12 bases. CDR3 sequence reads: CASSYTRTYYEQYF. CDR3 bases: TGTGCCAGCAGTTATACACGGACTTACTACGAGCAGTACTTC.

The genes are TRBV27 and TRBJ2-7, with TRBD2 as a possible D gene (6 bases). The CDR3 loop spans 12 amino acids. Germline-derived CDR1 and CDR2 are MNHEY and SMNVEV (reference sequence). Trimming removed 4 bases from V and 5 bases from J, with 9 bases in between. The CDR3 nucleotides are TGTGCCAGCAGTTCTCGCGGGAACGAGCAGTACTTC. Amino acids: CASSSRGNEQYF.

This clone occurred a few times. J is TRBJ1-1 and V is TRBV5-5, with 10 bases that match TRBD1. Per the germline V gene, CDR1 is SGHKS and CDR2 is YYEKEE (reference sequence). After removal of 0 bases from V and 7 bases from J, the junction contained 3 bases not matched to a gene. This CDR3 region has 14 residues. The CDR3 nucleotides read TGTGCCAGCAGCTTGGGACAGGGGGCGGGTGAAGCTTTCTTT. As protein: CASSLGQGAGEAFF.

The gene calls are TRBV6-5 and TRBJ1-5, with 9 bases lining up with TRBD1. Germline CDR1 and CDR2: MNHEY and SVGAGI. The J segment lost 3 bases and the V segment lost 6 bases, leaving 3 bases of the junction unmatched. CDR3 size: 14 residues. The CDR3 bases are TGTGCCAGCAGAGGACAGGGGATCAATCAGCCCCAGCATTTT. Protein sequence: CASRGQGINQPQHF.

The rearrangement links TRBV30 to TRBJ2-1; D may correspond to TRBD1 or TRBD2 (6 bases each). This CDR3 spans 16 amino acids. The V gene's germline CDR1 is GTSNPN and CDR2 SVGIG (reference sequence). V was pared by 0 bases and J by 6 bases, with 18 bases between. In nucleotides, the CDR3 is TGTGCCTGGAGTGTAGGATCCAGCGGAGGGGGCAATGAGCAGTTCTTC. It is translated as CAWSVGSSGGGNEQFF.

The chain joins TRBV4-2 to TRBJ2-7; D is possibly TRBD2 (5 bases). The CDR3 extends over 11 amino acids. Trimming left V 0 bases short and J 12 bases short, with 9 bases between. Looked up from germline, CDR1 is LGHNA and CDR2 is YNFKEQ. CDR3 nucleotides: TGTGCCAGCAGCCAAGAAGGAGGTGGGTACTTC. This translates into CASSQEGGGYF.

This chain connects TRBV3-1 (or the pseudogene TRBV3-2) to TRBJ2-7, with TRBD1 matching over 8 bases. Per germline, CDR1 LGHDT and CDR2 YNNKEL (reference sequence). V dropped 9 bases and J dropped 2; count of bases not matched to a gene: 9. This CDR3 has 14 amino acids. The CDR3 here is CASESGGLTYEQYF. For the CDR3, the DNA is TGTGCCAGTGAGTCAGGGGGCCTAACCTACGAGCAGTACTTC.

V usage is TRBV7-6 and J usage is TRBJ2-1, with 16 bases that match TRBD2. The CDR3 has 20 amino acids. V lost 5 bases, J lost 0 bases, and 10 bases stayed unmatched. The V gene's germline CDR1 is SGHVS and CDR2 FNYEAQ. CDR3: CASSPLGLAGGGSSYNEQFF. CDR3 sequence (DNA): TGTGCCAGCAGCCCCCTGGGACTAGCGGGAGGGGGTTCCTCCTACAATGAGCAGTTCTTC. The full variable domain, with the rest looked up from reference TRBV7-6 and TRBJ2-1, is GAGVSQSPRYKVTKRGQDVALRCDPISGHVSLYWYRQALGQGPEFLTYFNYEAQQDKSGLPNDRFSAERPEGSISTLTIQRTEQRDSAMYRCASSPLGLAGGGSSYNEQFFGPGTRLTVL.

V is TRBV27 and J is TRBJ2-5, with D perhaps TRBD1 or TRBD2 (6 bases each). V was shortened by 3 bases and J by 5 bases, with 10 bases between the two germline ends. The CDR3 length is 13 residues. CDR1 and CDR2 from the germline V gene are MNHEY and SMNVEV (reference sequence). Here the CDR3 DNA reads TGTGCCAGCAGTTTTCGGAGGGGGGAGACCCAGTACTTC. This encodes CASSFRRGETQYF.

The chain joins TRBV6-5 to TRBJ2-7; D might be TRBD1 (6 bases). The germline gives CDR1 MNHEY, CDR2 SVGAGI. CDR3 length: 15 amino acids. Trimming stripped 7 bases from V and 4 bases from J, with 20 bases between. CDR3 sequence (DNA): TGTGCCAGCACCCTAAGGTGGGACACACCTTACGAGCAGTACTTC. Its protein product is CASTLRWDTPYEQYF.

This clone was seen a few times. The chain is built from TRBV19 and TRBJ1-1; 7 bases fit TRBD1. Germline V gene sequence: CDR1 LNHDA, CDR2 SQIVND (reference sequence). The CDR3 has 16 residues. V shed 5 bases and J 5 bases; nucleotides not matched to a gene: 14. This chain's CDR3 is CASSGRGGGSVTEAFF. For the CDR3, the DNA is TGTGCCAGTAGTGGCAGGGGGGGAGGAAGCGTAACTGAAGCTTTCTTT.

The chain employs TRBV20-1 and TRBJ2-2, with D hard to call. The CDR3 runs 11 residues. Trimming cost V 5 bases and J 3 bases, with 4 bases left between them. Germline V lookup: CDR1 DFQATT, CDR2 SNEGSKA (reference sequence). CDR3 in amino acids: CSARHTGELFF. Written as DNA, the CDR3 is TGCAGTGCTCGCCACACCGGGGAGCTGTTTTTT.

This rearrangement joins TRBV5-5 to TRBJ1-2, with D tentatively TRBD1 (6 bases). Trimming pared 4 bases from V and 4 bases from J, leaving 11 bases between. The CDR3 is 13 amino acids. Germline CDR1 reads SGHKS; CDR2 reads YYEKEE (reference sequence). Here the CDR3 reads CASSGTFRYGYTF. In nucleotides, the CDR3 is TGTGCCAGCAGCGGGACATTCCGCTATGGCTACACCTTC.

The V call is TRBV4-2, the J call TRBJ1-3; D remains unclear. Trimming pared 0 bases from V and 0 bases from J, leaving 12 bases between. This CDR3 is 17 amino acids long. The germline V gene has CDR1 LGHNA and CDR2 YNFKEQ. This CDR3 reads CASSQDPWTSSGNTIYF. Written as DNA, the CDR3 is TGTGCCAGCAGCCAAGATCCCTGGACTTCCTCTGGAAACACCATATATTTT.

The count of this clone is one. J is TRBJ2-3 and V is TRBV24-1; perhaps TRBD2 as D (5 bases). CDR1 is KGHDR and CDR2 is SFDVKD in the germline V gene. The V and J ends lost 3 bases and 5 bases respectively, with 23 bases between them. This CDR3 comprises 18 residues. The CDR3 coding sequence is TGTGCCACCAGTGATAACCCACCCGGGAAGCCGGCGGAAGATACGCAGTATTTT. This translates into CATSDNPPGKPAEDTQYF.

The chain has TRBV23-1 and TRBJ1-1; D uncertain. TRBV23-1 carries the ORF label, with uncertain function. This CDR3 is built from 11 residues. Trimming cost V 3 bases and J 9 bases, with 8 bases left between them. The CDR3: CASSHPFQAFF. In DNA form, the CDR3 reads TGCGCCAGCAGTCATCCCTTTCAAGCTTTCTTT.

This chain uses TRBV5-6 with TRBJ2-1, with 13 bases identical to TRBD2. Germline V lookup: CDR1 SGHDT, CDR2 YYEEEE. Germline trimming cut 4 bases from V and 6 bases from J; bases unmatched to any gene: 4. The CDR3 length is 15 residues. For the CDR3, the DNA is TGTGCCAGCAGCCCACGGACTAGCGGGGGCAATGAGCAGTTCTTC. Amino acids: CASSPRTSGGNEQFF. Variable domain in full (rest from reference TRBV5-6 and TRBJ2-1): DAGVTQSPTHLIKTRGQQVTLRCSPKSGHDTVSWYQQALGQGPQFIFQYYEEEERQRGNFPDRFSGHQFPNYSSELNVNALLLGDSALYLCASSPRTSGGNEQFFGPGTRLTVL.

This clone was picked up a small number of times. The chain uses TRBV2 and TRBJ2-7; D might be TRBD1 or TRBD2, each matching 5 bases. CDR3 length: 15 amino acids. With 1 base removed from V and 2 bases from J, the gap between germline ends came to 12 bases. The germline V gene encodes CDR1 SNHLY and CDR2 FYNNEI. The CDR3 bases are TGTGCCAGCAGTGAAGGGGGACCCCCCGCCTACGAGCAGTACTTC. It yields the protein CASSEGGPPAYEQYF. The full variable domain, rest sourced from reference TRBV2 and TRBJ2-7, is EPEVTQTPSHQVTQMGQEVILRCVPISNHLYFYWYRQILGQKVEFLVSFYNNEISEKSEIFDDQFSVERPDGSNFTLKIRSTKLEDSAMYFCASSEGGPPAYEQYFGPGTRLTVT.